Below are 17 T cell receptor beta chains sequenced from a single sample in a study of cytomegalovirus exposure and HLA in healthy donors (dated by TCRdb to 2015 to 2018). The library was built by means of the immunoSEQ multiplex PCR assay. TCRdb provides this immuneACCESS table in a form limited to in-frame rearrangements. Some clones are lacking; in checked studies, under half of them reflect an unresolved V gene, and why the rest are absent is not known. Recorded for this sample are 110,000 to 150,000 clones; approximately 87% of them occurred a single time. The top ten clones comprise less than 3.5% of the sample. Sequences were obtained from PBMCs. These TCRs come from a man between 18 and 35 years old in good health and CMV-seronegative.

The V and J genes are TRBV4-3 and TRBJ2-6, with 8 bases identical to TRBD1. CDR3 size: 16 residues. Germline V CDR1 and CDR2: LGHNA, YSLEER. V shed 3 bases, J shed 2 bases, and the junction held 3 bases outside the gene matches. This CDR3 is CASSQAGQAGANVLTF. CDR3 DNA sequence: TGCGCCAGCAGCCAGGCGGGACAGGCTGGGGCCAACGTCCTGACTTTC.

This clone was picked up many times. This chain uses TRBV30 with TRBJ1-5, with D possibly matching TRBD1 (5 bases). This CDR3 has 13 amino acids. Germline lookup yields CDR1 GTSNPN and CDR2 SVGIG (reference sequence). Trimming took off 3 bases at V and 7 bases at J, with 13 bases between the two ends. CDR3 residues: CAWSPTGQQPQHF. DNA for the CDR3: TGTGCCTGGAGCCCCACAGGCCAACAGCCCCAGCATTTT.

The CDR3 sequence is CASSRGTDGSETQYF. In DNA form, the CDR3 reads TGTGCCAGCAGCCGCGGGACAGACGGGAGCGAGACCCAGTACTTC. The chain joins TRBV5-4 to TRBJ2-5; possibly TRBD1 for D (7 bases). Germline V lookup: CDR1 SGHNT, CDR2 YYREEE (reference sequence). V dropped 4 bases and J dropped 5 bases, with 18 bases sitting between them. The CDR3 extends over 15 amino acids.

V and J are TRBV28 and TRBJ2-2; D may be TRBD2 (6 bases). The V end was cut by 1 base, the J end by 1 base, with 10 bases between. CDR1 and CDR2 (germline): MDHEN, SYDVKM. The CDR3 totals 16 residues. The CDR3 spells CASSLSAGLNTGELFF. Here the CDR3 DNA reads TGTGCCAGCAGTTTATCAGCGGGCCTGAACACCGGGGAGCTGTTTTTT.

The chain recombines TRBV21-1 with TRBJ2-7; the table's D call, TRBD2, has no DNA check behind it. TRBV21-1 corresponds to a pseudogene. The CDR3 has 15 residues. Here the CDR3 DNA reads TGTGCCAGCAGCGATAGCGGGAGAAGCTCCTACGAGCAGTACTTC. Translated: CASSDSGRSSYEQYF.

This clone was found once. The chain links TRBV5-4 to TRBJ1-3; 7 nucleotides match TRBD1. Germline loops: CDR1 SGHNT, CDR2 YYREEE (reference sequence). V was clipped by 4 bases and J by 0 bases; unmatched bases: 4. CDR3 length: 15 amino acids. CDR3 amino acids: CASSLTGNSGNTIYF. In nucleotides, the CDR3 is TGTGCCAGCAGCCTGACAGGGAACTCTGGAAACACCATATATTTT. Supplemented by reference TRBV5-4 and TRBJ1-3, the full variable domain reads ETGVTQSPTHLIKTRGQQVTLRCSSQSGHNTVSWYQQALGQGPQFIFQYYREEENGRGNFPPRFSGLQFPNYSSELNVNALELDDSALYLCASSLTGNSGNTIYFGEGSWLTVV.

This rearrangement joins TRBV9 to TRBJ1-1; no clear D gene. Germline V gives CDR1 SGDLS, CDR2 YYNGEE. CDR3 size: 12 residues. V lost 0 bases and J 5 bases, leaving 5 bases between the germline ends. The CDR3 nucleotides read TGTGCCAGCAGCGTAGAGAGAACTGAAGCTTTCTTT. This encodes CASSVERTEAFF.

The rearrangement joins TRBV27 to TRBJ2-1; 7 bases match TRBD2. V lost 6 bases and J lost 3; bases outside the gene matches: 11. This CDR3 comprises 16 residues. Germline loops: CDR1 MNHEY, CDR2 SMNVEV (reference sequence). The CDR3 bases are TGTGCCAGCAGGCCCCGGGGGAGGGGCGTCTACAATGAGCAGTTCTTC. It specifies CASRPRGRGVYNEQFF.

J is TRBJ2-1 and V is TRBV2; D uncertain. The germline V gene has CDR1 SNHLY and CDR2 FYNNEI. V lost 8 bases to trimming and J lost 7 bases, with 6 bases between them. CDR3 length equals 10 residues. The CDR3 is CASLYNEQFF. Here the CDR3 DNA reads TGTGCCAGCCTTTATAATGAGCAGTTCTTC.

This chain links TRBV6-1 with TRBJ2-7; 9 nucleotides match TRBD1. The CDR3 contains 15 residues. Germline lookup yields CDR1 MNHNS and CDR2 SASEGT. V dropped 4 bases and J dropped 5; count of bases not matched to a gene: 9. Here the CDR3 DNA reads TGTGCCAGCAGTGTCGACAGGGGGGCAATTGACGAGCAGTACTTC. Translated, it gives CASSVDRGAIDEQYF.

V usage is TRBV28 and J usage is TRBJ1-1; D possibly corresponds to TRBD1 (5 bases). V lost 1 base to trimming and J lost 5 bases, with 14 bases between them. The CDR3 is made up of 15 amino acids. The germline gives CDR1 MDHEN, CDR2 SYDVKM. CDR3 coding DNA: TGTGCCAGCAGTTTATCCAGGTATGGGGGGACTGAAGCTTTCTTT. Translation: CASSLSRYGGTEAFF.

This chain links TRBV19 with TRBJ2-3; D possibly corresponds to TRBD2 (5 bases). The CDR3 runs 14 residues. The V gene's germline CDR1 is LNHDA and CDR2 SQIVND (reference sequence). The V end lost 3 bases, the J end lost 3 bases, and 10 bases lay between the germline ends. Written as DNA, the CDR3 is TGTGCCAGTAGTATGTTGCGGGCAACAGATACGCAGTATTTT. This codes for CASSMLRATDTQYF.

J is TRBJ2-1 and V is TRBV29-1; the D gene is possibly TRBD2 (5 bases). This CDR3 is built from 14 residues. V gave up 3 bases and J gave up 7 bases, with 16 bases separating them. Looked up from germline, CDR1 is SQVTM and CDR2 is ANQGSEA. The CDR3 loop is CSVEGRMVFNEQFF. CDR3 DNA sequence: TGCAGCGTTGAGGGGAGAATGGTCTTTAATGAGCAGTTCTTC.

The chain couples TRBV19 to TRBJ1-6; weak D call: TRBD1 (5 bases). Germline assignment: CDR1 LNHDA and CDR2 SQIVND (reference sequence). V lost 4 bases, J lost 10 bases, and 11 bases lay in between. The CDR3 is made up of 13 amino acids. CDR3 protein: CASSSAGYSPLHF. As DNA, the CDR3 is TGTGCCAGTAGTAGTGCAGGGTACTCACCCCTCCACTTT.

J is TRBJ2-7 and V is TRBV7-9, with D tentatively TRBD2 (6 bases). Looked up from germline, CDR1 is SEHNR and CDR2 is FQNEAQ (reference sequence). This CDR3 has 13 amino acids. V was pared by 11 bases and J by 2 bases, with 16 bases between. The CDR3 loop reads CAGTKTGAYEQYF. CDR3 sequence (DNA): TGTGCCGGGACGAAAACGGGAGCCTACGAGCAGTACTTC.

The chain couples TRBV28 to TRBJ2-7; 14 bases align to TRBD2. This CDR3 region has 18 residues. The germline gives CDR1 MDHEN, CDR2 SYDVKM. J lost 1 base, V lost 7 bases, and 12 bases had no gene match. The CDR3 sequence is CASIQGGTSGSTSYEQYF. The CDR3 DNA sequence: TGTGCCAGCATTCAAGGGGGGACTAGCGGGAGTACGTCCTACGAGCAGTACTTC.

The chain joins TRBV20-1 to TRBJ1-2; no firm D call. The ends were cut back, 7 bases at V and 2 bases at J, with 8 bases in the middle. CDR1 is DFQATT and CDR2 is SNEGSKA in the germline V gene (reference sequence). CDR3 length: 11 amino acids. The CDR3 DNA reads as TGCAGTGTATCCCCGAACTATGGCTACACCTTC. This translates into CSVSPNYGYTF.